The present entry profiles one T cell receptor (beta chain) with its context. Found in a library prepared for alpha chains, this beta chain is an off-target read, and its abundance has little meaning. This CDR3 contains 15 residues. Germline V gives CDR1 KGHDR, CDR2 SFDVKD. V shed 5 bases, J shed 5 bases, and the junction held 8 bases outside the gene matches. Each CDR3 protein gets one entry after TCRdb re-called the RT-PCR reads with MiXCR. The data hold some 5,900 distinct CDR3 sequences, with roughly 92% observed a single time. V gene TRBV24-1 combines with J gene TRBJ1-5; 7 positions agree with TRBD1. The sequencing input was memory CD4+ T cells from blood. The receptor was isolated from a female donor in good health, serving as a healthy control. In DNA form, the CDR3 reads TGTGCCACCAGTGCCCGAGGGGGCTGGGATCAGCCCCAGCATTTT. This sequence encodes CATSARGGWDQPQHF.